Detailed here is one T cell receptor beta chain. Its specificity is not known. Once obtained from cultured CD4+ T cells, the DNA was sequenced using the Oncomine TCR Beta short-read assay. It was cultured CD4+ T cells from which genomic DNA was extracted. TCRdb called the PCR reads again in MiXCR, with one record for every CDR3 protein. The sample lists some 7,000 distinct CDR3 sequences; 30% to 45% were seen once. The data are from a study of vaccination and CD4 T cells after COVID-19. Study-wide context: Participants, all vaccine recipients, received two doses of either BNT162b2 or mRNA-1273. It was a median about 99 days after diagnosis, with a range of 35 to 161, that post-COVID samples were drawn.

Indicated treatment: roughly 11-day PBMC culture with coronavirus spike peptide pools or control peptides (ViraFEST assay). Gathering of the CD4+ T cells, from the unexposed donor, took place before the COVID-19 pandemic (2011-2018). Peptide-pool expansion of antigen-specific T cells preceded TCR sequencing in ViraFEST. Peptide pools at about 9 ug/ml stimulated around 2 million PBMCs per well with approximately 9.1 IU/ml IL-2. CDR3 size: 14 residues. The germline gives CDR1 MNHEY, CDR2 SMNVEV (reference sequence). V lost 6 bases to trimming and J lost 3 bases; unmatched junction nucleotides: 4. This chain connects TRBV27 to TRBJ1-2; 10 nucleotides line up with TRBD1. The sequenced material came from CD4+ T cells from blood, cultured in vitro. The TCR sequence derives from a human donor in good health. CDR3 sequence: CASSRGTGDYGYTF. The DNA of the CDR3 is TGTGCCAGCAGCCGGGGGACAGGGGACTATGGCTACACCTTC.